This T cell receptor (beta chain) was found in a study of T-cell memory formation after mild COVID-19. Comment on this clonotype: The antigen is undetermined.

5'RACE, which relied on constant-segment primers, yielded TCR alpha and TCR beta cDNA libraries carrying sample barcodes and UMIs. TCRdb reprocessed the 5' RACE reads via MiXCR and lists one record per CDR3 protein. The repertoire holds over 500,000 distinct CDR3 sequences, with roughly a sixth as singletons. Study-wide results and caveats: Shrinking CD4+ clones were chiefly CM and EM; CD8+ ones were chiefly EMRA.

V was cut by 2 bases and J by 3 bases, with 10 bases left in between. The CDR3 sequence is 14 residues long. CDR1 LGHDT and CDR2 YNNKEL come from the germline V gene (reference sequence). The TCR sequence derives from an adult woman who had mild COVID-19 (a few samples of this study predate the infection). Cell type and time point are not known. The gene calls are TRBV3-1 and TRBJ1-2, with D tentatively TRBD1 (5 bases). The sequenced material came from PBMCs or a T cell subset sorted from them (not recorded which). The CDR3 loop reads CASSQPTTDYGYTF. CDR3 coding DNA: TGTGCCAGCAGCCAACCAACGACAGACTATGGCTACACCTTC.